Included here is one TCR beta chain sequence, with context. Its target is not known. This sample is drawn from a study of T cells expressing NK-cell markers. Overall study: Researchers got TCR beta repertoires out of sorted CD3+CD56+NKG2C+, CD3+CD56+NKG2C- and CD3+CD56-NKG2C+ T cells. Most of the eight sequenced donors were HCMV-seropositive; one was seronegative. The study's findings and limits: Top CD8+ clonotypes included the dominant CD3+CD56+NKG2C+ clonotypes in 6 or 7 donors.

The CDR3 has 16 residues. CDR1 is SGHRS and CDR2 is YFSETQ in the germline V gene. The authors generated TCR beta cDNA through 5'RACE template switching with UMIs. TCRdb reprocessed the 5' RACE reads, with one entry per CDR3 protein and no DNA. This table lists 150,000 to 200,000 distinct CDR3 sequences. The receptor's source is a woman aged 18 to 75 in good health. The sequenced material came from blood T cells: a sorted CD56 or NKG2C T cell subset, CD4+ or CD8+ T cells, or bulk PBMC T cells (not recorded which). The chain has TRBV5-1 and TRBJ1-4; as DNA is missing, the TRBD1 call by TCRdb cannot be tested. The CDR3 is CASSLEGVFGAEKLFF.